The 12 T cell receptor beta chains presented below share a single source sample, sequenced in a study of control samples from healthy donors and cancer patients. The table came from immunoSEQ multiplex PCR; TCRdb's copy has only in-frame clones and leaves some out. The profile shows around 51,000 clones, 88% of them singletons. Specimen: PBMCs. The receptor set was obtained from a man between 50 and 59 years old with head and neck cancer.

As for this clone: The same CDR3 is also encoded by other DNA sequences in this sample. This rearrangement joins TRBV7-9 to TRBJ2-2; D might be TRBD2 (6 bases). V lost 5 bases, J lost 4 bases, and 20 bases lay in between. CDR1 SEHNR and CDR2 FQNEAQ come from the germline V gene (reference sequence). This CDR3 is 17 amino acids long. The chain's CDR3 is CASSHPPPGVGTGELFF. The CDR3 DNA sequence: TGTGCCAGCAGCCACCCACCTCCGGGGGTGGGCACCGGGGAGCTGTTTTTT.

The rearrangement uses TRBV9 and TRBJ1-1; 8 bases fit TRBD1. The CDR3 spans 15 residues. The J segment lost 3 bases and the V segment lost 4 bases, leaving 8 bases of the junction unmatched. The germline CDR1 and CDR2 sequences are SGDLS and YYNGEE. The CDR3 protein is CASSPRGQVDTEAFF. The CDR3 DNA sequence: TGTGCCAGCAGCCCCCGGGGACAGGTGGACACTGAAGCTTTCTTT.

The rearrangement links TRBV5-1 to TRBJ2-3; D remains ambiguous. The CDR3 contains 16 residues. CDR1 and CDR2 (germline): SGHRS, YFSETQ. Trimming took 1 base from V and 6 from J, leaving 18 bases between them. Written as DNA, the CDR3 is TGCGCCAGCAGCTTGTCCCGGGTCTACTATCCCGATACGCAGTATTTT. Protein sequence: CASSLSRVYYPDTQYF.

The V gene is TRBV27, the J gene TRBJ2-1; D is perhaps TRBD2 (5 bases). Germline assignment: CDR1 MNHEY and CDR2 SMNVEV (reference sequence). V lost 4 bases to trimming and J lost 9 bases, with 28 bases between them. CDR3 length: 18 residues. CDR3 sequence: CASSSPPVGMTLGGEQFF. DNA for the CDR3: TGTGCCAGCAGTTCCCCCCCGGTCGGGATGACTCTTGGTGGTGAGCAGTTCTTC.

This chain uses TRBV12-3 or TRBV12-4 with TRBJ2-7; 7 nucleotides agree with TRBD2. The length of the CDR3 is 12 residues. V gave up 4 bases and J gave up 5 bases; unmatched junction bases: 2. CDR3 region: CASSSAGDEQYF. CDR3 nucleotides: TGTGCCAGCAGTTCGGCGGGAGACGAGCAGTACTTC.

In this sample, this clone turned up a few times. The chain links TRBV20-1 to TRBJ1-4; D gene unclear. Trimming shortened V by 6 bases and J by 8 bases, and 10 bases separated the two germline ends. This CDR3 has 11 residues. From germline, CDR1 is DFQATT and CDR2 SNEGSKA (reference sequence). For the CDR3, the DNA is TGCAGTGCAAAGTACGGGGAAAAACTGTTTTTT. It codes for CSAKYGEKLFF.

This chain uses TRBV10-3 with TRBJ1-2; no clear D gene. This CDR3 region has 13 residues. The V gene's germline CDR1 is ENHRY and CDR2 SYGVKD. V lost 0 bases and J 4 bases, leaving 6 bases between the germline ends. CDR3 sequence reads: CAISESGTYGYTF. CDR3 nucleotide sequence: TGTGCCATCAGTGAGTCGGGAACCTATGGCTACACCTTC.

V usage is TRBV5-5 and J usage is TRBJ1-2; D gene unclear. The CDR3 spans 14 residues. Trimming cost V 0 bases and J 2 bases, with 8 bases left between them. In germline, CDR1 is SGHKS, CDR2 YYEKEE (reference sequence). Here the CDR3 DNA reads TGTGCCAGCAGCTTGGGCCCTGGGAACTATGGCTACACCTTC. Residues: CASSLGPGNYGYTF.

J is TRBJ1-2 and V is TRBV28; possibly TRBD1 for D (5 bases). Trimming stripped 5 bases from V and 2 bases from J, with 6 bases between. CDR1 and CDR2 (germline): MDHEN, SYDVKM. There are 12 residues in the CDR3. CDR3 bases: TGTGCCAGCAGTCAGGGAAACTATGGCTACACCTTC. Amino acid sequence: CASSQGNYGYTF.

V and J are TRBV27 and TRBJ2-2; 8 bases map to TRBD2. Trimming at V came to 6 bases and at J to 2 bases, leaving 2 bases not matched to a gene. This CDR3 has 14 residues. The germline V gene encodes CDR1 MNHEY and CDR2 SMNVEV (reference sequence). Written as DNA, the CDR3 is TGTGCCAGCAGATTAGCGGGAAACACCGGGGAGCTGTTTTTT. This encodes CASRLAGNTGELFF.

The chain joins TRBV19 to TRBJ1-4; tentatively, D is TRBD1 (6 bases). The CDR3 length is 16 residues. The germline CDR1 and CDR2 sequences are LNHDA and SQIVND (reference sequence). The germline V and J ends were trimmed by 6 bases and 5 bases, with 19 bases remaining between them. CDR3 nucleotides: TGTGCCAGTAGCAACAGGGATCCAGGGGCGAATGAAAAACTGTTTTTT. Protein sequence: CASSNRDPGANEKLFF.

This clone was picked up one time. The chain is built from TRBV5-4 and TRBJ2-7; perhaps TRBD2 as D (6 bases). V was clipped by 4 bases and J by 5 bases, with 10 bases between them. The CDR3 has 12 residues. Germline V gives CDR1 SGHNT, CDR2 YYREEE (reference sequence). DNA for the CDR3: TGTGCCAGCAGCCTGGGACTCGACGAGCAGTACTTC. Its translation: CASSLGLDEQYF.